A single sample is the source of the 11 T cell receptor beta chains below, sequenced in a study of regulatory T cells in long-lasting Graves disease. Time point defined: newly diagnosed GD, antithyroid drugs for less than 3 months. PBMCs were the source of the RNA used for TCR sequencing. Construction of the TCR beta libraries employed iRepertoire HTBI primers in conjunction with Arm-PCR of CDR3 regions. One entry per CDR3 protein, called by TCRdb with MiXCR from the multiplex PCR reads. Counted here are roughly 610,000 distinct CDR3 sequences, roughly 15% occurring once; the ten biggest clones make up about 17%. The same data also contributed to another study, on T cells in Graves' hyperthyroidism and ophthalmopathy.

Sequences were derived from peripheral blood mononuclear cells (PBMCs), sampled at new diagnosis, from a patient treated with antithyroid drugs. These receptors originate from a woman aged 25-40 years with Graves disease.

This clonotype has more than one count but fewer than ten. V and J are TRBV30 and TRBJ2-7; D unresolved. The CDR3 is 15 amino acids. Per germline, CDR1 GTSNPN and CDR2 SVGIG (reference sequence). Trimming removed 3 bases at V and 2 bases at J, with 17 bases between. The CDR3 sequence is CAWRGSGRAPYEQYF. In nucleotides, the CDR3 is TGTGCCTGGAGGGGGTCCGGAAGAGCTCCCTACGAGCAGTACTTC.

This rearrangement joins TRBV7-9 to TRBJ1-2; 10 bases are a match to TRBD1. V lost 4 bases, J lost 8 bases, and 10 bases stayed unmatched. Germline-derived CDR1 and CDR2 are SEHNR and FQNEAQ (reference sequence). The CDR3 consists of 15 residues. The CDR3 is CASSSTGQGLGGYTF. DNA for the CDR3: TGTGCCAGCAGCTCAACGGGACAGGGGTTGGGAGGCTACACCTTC.

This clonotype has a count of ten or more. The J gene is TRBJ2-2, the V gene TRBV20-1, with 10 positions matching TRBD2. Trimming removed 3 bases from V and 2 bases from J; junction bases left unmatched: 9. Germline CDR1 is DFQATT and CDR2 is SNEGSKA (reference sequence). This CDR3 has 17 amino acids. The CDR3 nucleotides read TGCAGTGCTAGGGTCCTAGCGGGAGCACCCAACACCGGGGAGCTGTTTTTT. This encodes CSARVLAGAPNTGELFF.

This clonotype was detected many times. CDR3: CASSEPSMGYGYTF. The CDR3 DNA sequence: TGTGCCAGCAGTGAACCCAGTATGGGCTATGGCTACACCTTC. V gene TRBV2 combines with J gene TRBJ1-2; the D is unclear. Trimming took 2 bases from V and 4 from J, leaving 11 bases between them. Germline V gene data show CDR1 as SNHLY and CDR2 as FYNNEI. The length of the CDR3 is 14 residues. The whole variable domain, filled in from reference TRBV2 and TRBJ1-2, reads EPEVTQTPSHQVTQMGQEVILRCVPISNHLYFYWYRQILGQKVEFLVSFYNNEISEKSEIFDDQFSVERPDGSNFTLKIRSTKLEDSAMYFCASSEPSMGYGYTFGSGTRLTVV.

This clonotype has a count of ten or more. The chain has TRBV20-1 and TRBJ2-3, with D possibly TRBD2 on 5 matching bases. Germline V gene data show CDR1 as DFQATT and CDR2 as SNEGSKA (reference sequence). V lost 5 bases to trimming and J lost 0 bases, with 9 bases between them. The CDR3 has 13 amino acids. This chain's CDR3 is CSAGETSTDTQYF. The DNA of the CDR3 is TGCAGTGCTGGGGAGACTAGCACAGATACGCAGTATTTT.

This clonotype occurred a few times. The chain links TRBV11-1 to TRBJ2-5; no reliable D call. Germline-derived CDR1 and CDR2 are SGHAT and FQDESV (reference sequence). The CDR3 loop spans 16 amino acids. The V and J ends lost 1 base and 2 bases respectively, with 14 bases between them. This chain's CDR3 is CASSLDLQTLQETQYF. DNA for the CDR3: TGTGCCAGCAGCTTAGACCTCCAGACACTTCAAGAGACCCAGTACTTC.

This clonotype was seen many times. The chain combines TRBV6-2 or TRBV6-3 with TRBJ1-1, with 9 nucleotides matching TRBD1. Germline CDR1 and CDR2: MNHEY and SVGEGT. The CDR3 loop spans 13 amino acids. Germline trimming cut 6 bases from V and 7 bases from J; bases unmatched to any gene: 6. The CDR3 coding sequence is TGTGCCAGCAGGCCGGGACAGGGCGATGAAGCTTTCTTT. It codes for CASRPGQGDEAFF.

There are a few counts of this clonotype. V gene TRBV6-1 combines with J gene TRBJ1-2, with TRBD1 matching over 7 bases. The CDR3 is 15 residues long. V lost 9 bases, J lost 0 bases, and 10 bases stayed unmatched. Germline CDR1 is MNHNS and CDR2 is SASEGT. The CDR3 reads CASSRTGASNYGYTF. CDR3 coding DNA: TGTGCCAGTTCGCGGACAGGCGCCTCTAACTATGGCTACACCTTC.

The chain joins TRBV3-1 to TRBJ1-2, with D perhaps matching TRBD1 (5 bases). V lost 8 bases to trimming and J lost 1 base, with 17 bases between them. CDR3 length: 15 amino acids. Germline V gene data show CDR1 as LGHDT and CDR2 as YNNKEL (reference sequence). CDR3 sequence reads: CASSLRGSFNYGYTF. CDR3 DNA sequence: TGTGCCAGCTCTCTGCGGGGGAGTTTTAACTATGGCTACACCTTC.

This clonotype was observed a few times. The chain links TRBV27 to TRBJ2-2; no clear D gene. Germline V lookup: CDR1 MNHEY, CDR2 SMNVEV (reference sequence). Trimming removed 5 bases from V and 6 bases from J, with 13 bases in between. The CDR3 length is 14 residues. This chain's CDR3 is CASSEWAAAGELFF. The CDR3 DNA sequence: TGTGCCAGCAGTGAATGGGCCGCGGCCGGGGAGCTGTTTTTT.

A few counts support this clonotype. Written as DNA, the CDR3 is TGTGCCACCAGGTCTACTGAAGGACTAGCGGTGGATCAAGAGACCCAGTACTTC. Protein sequence: CATRSTEGLAVDQETQYF. This chain links TRBV15 with TRBJ2-5, with TRBD2 matching over 10 bases. The germline V gene encodes CDR1 LNHNV and CDR2 YYDKDF (reference sequence). The trim removed 6 bases at V and 2 bases at J, leaving 15 bases unmatched. CDR3 size: 18 residues.